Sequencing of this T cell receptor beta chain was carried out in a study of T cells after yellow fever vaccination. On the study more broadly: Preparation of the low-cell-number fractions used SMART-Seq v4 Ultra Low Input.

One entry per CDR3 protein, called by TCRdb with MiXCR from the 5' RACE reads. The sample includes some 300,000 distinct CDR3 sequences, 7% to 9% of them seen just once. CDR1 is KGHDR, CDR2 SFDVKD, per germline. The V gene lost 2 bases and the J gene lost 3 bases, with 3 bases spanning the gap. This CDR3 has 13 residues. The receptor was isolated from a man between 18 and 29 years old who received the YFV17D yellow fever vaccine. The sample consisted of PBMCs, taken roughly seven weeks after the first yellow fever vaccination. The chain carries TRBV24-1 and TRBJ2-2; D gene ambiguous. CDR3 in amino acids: CATSDSDTGELFF. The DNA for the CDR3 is TGTGCCACCAGTGATTCTGACACCGGGGAGCTGTTTTTT.